This T cell receptor (beta chain) came from a study of T cells after yellow fever vaccination. Study-wide results and caveats: Primary-vaccination clones mostly resurfaced post-booster (96% CD4, under 90% CD8). It was a weaker secondary response, yet one that peaked faster, at day 5 versus 15.

This clonotype has a handful of counts. The antigen is undetermined. TCRdb re-analysed the 5' RACE reads in MiXCR, keeping a single row per CDR3 protein. The sample yields a few hundred thousand distinct CDR3 sequences, roughly 6.2% seen once. Trimming pared 7 bases from V and 6 bases from J, leaving 17 bases between. The CDR3 runs 14 residues. The germline CDR1 and CDR2 sequences are SGHDT and YYEEEE. The sequence was obtained from a man aged 25 to 40 who received the YFV17D yellow fever vaccine. The gene calls are TRBV5-6 and TRBJ2-1; either TRBD1 or TRBD2 may fit D (6 bases each). Sample: CD4+ T cells sorted from PBMCs, taken on the day of the yellow fever booster vaccination. The CDR3 sequence is CASELKGGTNEQFF. The CDR3 coding sequence is TGTGCCAGCGAGTTGAAGGGGGGCACCAATGAGCAGTTCTTC.